These 14 T cell receptor beta chains share one sample of origin, sequenced in a study of control samples from healthy donors and cancer patients. The repertoire was sequenced with immunoSEQ multiplex PCR; TCRdb's copy has only in-frame clones and lacks some. The table has some 79,000 clones, under 95% seen once. Specimen: PBMCs. Receptors originate from a woman aged 35 to 49 with lung cancer.

The V gene is TRBV7-9, the J gene TRBJ2-3; 14 bases match TRBD2. This CDR3 is 16 amino acids long. The germline CDR1 and CDR2 sequences are SEHNR and FQNEAQ (reference sequence). Trimming at V came to 5 bases and at J to 4 bases, leaving 5 bases not matched to a gene. The CDR3 loop reads CASSIGTSGGADTQYF. The CDR3 DNA follows: TGTGCCAGCAGCATCGGGACTAGCGGGGGAGCAGATACGCAGTATTTT.

In this sample, this clone turned up once. CDR3 DNA sequence: TGTGCCAGCAGCCTCCAGCGGGGGTTGCTGTACAATGAGCAGTTCTTC. Its protein product is CASSLQRGLLYNEQFF. V and J are TRBV4-2 and TRBJ2-1; TRBD2 aligns across 8 bases. V was pared by 4 bases and J by 4 bases, with 9 bases of the junction left unmatched. CDR3 length equals 16 residues. Per germline, CDR1 LGHNA and CDR2 YNFKEQ.

The CDR3: CASSNDRGLVNEKLFF. In DNA form, the CDR3 reads TGTGCCAGTAGTAATGACAGGGGGCTCGTTAATGAAAAACTGTTTTTT. The chain has TRBV19 and TRBJ1-4; 10 nucleotides agree with TRBD1. The ends lost 4 bases at V and 4 bases at J; junction bases unmatched: 6. The CDR3 runs 16 residues. Per the germline V gene, CDR1 is LNHDA and CDR2 is SQIVND (reference sequence).

CDR3 DNA: TGTGCCAGCAGACAGGGACTCTACAATGAGCAGTTCTTC. Translating it yields CASRQGLYNEQFF. The chain carries TRBV6-5 and TRBJ2-1; D tentatively fits TRBD1 or TRBD2 (6 bases each). Germline loops: CDR1 MNHEY, CDR2 SVGAGI. Deletions cut 6 bases from V and 3 bases from J, with 9 bases between. This CDR3 comprises 13 residues.

This clone is a singleton in its sample. J is TRBJ1-2 and V is TRBV18, with a possible D match to TRBD1 (6 bases). The V and J ends lost 3 bases and 4 bases respectively, with 9 bases between them. Germline V gives CDR1 KGHSH, CDR2 LQKENI. CDR3 size: 13 residues. The DNA of the CDR3 is TGTGCCAGCTCACCCCGAGGGGGCTATGGCTACACCTTC. Its translation: CASSPRGGYGYTF.

The chain joins TRBV7-9 to TRBJ2-5; D possibly corresponds to TRBD1 (6 bases). This CDR3 has 14 residues. Germline CDR1 SEHNR, CDR2 FQNEAQ (reference sequence). Trimming removed 5 bases from V and 0 bases from J, with 10 bases in between. CDR3 DNA: TGTGCCAGCAGCAGGAGGACAGACCAAGAGACCCAGTACTTC. Encoded protein: CASSRRTDQETQYF.

This clone was seen just once. The J gene is TRBJ1-5, the V gene TRBV28; D remains unclear. The CDR3 has 14 residues. CDR1 is MDHEN and CDR2 is SYDVKM in the germline V gene. The V and J ends lost 7 bases and 3 bases respectively, with 13 bases between them. CDR3 nucleotide sequence: TGTGCCAGCACCTACGGGCTGCCCAATCAGCCCCAGCATTTT. Amino acids: CASTYGLPNQPQHF.

The chain uses TRBV3-1 (or the pseudogene TRBV3-2) and TRBJ1-2; 10 bases are shared with TRBD1. Germline V gene data show CDR1 as LGHDT and CDR2 as YNNKEL (reference sequence). This CDR3 spans 13 amino acids. J lost 7 bases, V lost 1 base, and 0 bases had no gene match. CDR3 DNA sequence: TGTGCCAGCAGCCAAGGGACAGGGGGTGGCTACACCTTC. Its translation: CASSQGTGGGYTF.

The V call is TRBV28, the J call TRBJ1-1; D ambiguous. The germline V gene has CDR1 MDHEN and CDR2 SYDVKM. The CDR3 has 15 amino acids. V shed 3 bases and J shed 5 bases, with 16 bases lying between them. The CDR3 sequence is CASSFPGSPATEAFF. The CDR3 DNA is TGTGCCAGCAGTTTCCCCGGGTCCCCGGCAACTGAAGCTTTCTTT.

The V and J genes are TRBV5-1 and TRBJ2-3; D unclear. Germline-derived CDR1 and CDR2 are SGHRS and YFSETQ. CDR3 length: 13 residues. V dropped 2 bases and J dropped 6 bases, with 10 bases sitting between them. Here the CDR3 reads CASSLMTGDTQYF. CDR3 DNA sequence: TGCGCCAGCAGCTTAATGACGGGTGATACGCAGTATTTT.

The chain is built from TRBV19 and TRBJ2-2; TRBD1 aligns across 12 bases. The V and J ends lost 5 bases and 5 bases, in that order; junction bases with no gene match: 12. This CDR3 spans 18 amino acids. The V gene's germline CDR1 is LNHDA and CDR2 SQIVND (reference sequence). As DNA, the CDR3 is TGTGCCAGTAGTGGGGGACAGGGGGCGAACTACCCAACCGGGGAGCTGTTTTTT. This codes for CASSGGQGANYPTGELFF.

This chain joins TRBV19 and TRBJ2-7, with TRBD1 matching over 7 bases. Germline trimming cut 6 bases from V and 2 bases from J; bases unmatched to any gene: 16. Germline-derived CDR1 and CDR2 are LNHDA and SQIVND (reference sequence). This CDR3 is 17 amino acids long. CDR3 amino acids: CASSLQGSTTGPYEQYF. CDR3 in DNA: TGTGCCAGTAGCCTACAGGGGAGTACGACGGGGCCCTACGAGCAGTACTTC.

The J gene is TRBJ2-7, the V gene TRBV4-1, with TRBD1 matching over 10 bases. The CDR3 is made up of 16 amino acids. V was pared by 1 base and J by 7 bases, with 10 bases of the junction left unmatched. Germline V lookup: CDR1 MGHRA, CDR2 YSYEKL. CDR3 protein: CASSQVGRDRGREQYF. The CDR3 region has the DNA TGCGCCAGCAGCCAAGTCGGGCGGGACAGGGGACGAGAGCAGTACTTC.

This chain joins TRBV5-3 and TRBJ2-5; no reliable D call. TRBV5-3 is an ORF, with its function uncertain. Deletions cut 3 bases from V and 4 bases from J, with 7 bases between. The CDR3 is 12 residues long. The DNA for the CDR3 is TGTGCCAGAAGCTGGCCCCCAGAGACCCAGTACTTC. Translation: CARSWPPETQYF.